This T cell receptor beta chain came from a study of cytomegalovirus exposure and HLA in healthy donors. The study's findings and limits: The Asian-associated ancestry cluster reportedly had fewer N-insertions than the roughly 670-donor mean in a later analysis. Specific recognition of CMV antigens was confirmed in vitro for a few chains (all CMV-associated).

Primers included in the PCR were 60 Vbeta and 13 Jbeta primers. Method: immunoSEQ multiplex PCR; TCRdb's copy keeps in-frame clones and lacks some. Of about 160,000 clones in the sample, 84% are singletons; the top ten hold under 1.1%. Trimming pared 4 bases from V and 4 bases from J, leaving 14 bases between. CDR1 and CDR2 from the germline V gene are SGHRS and YFSETQ. This CDR3 region has 14 residues. Notes on this clone: Its target is not known.

The chain combines TRBV5-1 with TRBJ2-5; possible D gene TRBD1, 5 bases. The source material was PBMCs. This clonotype originated in a man aged 25 to 40 in good health and CMV-seronegative. The CDR3 DNA reads TGCGCCAGCAGCACATCTGGCAGGGTAGAGACCCAGTACTTC. This encodes CASSTSGRVETQYF.